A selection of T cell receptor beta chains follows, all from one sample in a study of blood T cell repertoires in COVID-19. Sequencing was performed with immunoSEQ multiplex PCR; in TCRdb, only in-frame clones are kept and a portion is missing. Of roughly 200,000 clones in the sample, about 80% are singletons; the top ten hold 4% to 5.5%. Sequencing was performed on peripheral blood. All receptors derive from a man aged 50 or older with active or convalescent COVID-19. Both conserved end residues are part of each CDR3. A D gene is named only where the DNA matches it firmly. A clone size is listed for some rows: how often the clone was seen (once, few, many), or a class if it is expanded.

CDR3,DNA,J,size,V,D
CSALNPGTGREQYF,TGCAGCGCCCTAAACCCTGGGACAGGTAGAGAGCAGTACTTC,TRBJ2-7,.,TRBV29-1,TRBD1
CSASRAGSQETQYF,TGCAGTGCTAGTCGAGCTGGTTCGCAAGAGACCCAGTACTTC,TRBJ2-5,.,TRBV20-1,.
CASSENVGRGTDTQYF,TGTGCCAGCAGCGAAAACGTCGGGCGGGGCACAGATACGCAGTATTTT,TRBJ2-3,.,TRBV9,.
CSVERGGHTEAFF,TGCAGCGTTGAGAGGGGGGGACACACTGAAGCTTTCTTT,TRBJ1-1,.,TRBV29-1,.
CASSATGRTEAFF,TGTGCCAGCAGCGCAACAGGGCGAACTGAAGCTTTCTTT,TRBJ1-1,.,TRBV5-5,.
CASSPQRNQETQYF,TGTGCCAGCAGTCCCCAGCGCAACCAAGAGACCCAGTACTTC,TRBJ2-5,.,TRBV21-1,.
CASSSTGTGSYNEQFF,TGTGCCAGCAGTTCAACCGGGACAGGATCCTACAATGAGCAGTTCTTC,TRBJ2-1,.,TRBV6-6,TRBD1
CASSQDTGSYYEQYF,TGTGCCAGCAGCCAAGACACAGGTTCCTACTACGAGCAGTACTTC,TRBJ2-7,once,TRBV3-1/TRBV3-2,.
CASGGGTEAFF,TGTGCCAGCGGGGGAGGTACTGAAGCTTTCTTT,TRBJ1-1,.,TRBV28,.
CSVEVAAGEKTQYF,TGCAGCGTTGAGGTGGCGGCAGGGGAAAAGACCCAGTACTTC,TRBJ2-5,.,TRBV29-1,.
CASSQELAGVGVEQFF,TGTGCCAGCAGCCAAGAGCTAGCGGGGGTCGGTGTAGAGCAGTTCTTC,TRBJ2-1,.,TRBV3-1/TRBV3-2,TRBD2